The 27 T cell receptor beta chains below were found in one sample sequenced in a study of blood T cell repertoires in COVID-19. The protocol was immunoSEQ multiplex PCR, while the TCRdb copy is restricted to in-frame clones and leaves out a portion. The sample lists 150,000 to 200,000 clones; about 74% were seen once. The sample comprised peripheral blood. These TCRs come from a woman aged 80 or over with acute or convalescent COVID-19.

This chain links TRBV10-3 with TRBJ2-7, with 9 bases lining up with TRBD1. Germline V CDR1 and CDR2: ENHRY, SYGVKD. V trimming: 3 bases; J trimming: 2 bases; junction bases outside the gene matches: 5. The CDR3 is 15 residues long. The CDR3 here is CAISDTGTGTYEQYF. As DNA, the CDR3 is TGTGCCATCAGTGACACCGGGACAGGGACCTACGAGCAGTACTTC.

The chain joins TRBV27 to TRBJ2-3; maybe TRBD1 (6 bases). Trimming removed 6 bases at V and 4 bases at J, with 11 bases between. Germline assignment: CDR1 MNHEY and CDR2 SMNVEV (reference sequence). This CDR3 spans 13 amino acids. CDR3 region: CASSFRGADTQYF. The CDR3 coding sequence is TGTGCCAGCAGCTTCAGGGGCGCAGATACGCAGTATTTT.

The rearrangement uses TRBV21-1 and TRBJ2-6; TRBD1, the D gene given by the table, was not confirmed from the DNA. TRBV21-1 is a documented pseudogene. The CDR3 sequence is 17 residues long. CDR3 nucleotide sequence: TGTGCCAGCAGCAAAGGGGCGCGATACTCTGGGGCCAACGTCCTGACTTTC. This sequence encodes CASSKGARYSGANVLTF.

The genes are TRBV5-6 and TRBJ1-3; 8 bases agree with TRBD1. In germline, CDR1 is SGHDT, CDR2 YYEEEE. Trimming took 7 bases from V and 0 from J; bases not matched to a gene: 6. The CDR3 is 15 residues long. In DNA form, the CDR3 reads TGTGCCAGCGGCGACAGGGGAGGCTCTGGAAACACCATATATTTT. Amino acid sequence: CASGDRGGSGNTIYF.

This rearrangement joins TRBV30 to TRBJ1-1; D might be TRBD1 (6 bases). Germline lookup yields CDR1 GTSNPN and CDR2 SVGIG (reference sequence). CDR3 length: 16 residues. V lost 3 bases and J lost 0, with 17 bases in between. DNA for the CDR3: TGTGCCTGGAGCTCAGGGGCAGGGTCGTTGAACACTGAAGCTTTCTTT. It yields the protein CAWSSGAGSLNTEAFF.

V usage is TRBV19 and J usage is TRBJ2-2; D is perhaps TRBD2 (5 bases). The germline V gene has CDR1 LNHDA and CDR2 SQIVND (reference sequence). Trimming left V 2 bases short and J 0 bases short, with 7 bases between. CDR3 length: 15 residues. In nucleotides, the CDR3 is TGTGCCAGTAGTATACTAGCAGCGAACACCGGGGAGCTGTTTTTT. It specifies CASSILAANTGELFF.

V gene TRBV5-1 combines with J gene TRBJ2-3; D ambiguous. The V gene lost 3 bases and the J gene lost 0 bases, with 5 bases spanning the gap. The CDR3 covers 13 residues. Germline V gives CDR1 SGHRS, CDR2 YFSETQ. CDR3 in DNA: TGCGCCAGCAGCTGGGCTAGCACAGATACGCAGTATTTT. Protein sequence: CASSWASTDTQYF.

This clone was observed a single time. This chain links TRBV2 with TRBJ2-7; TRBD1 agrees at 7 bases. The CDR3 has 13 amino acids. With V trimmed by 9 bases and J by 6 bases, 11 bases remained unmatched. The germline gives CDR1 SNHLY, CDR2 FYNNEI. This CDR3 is CARTTGSFSEQYF. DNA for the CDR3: TGTGCCAGAACGACAGGGTCCTTCTCCGAGCAGTACTTC.

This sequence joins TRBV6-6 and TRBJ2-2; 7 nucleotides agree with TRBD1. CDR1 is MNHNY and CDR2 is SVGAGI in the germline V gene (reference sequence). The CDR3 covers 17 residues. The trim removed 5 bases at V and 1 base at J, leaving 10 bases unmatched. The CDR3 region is CASSPQQGRRNTGELFF. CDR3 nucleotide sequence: TGTGCCAGCAGTCCACAACAGGGGAGACGGAACACCGGGGAGCTGTTTTTT.

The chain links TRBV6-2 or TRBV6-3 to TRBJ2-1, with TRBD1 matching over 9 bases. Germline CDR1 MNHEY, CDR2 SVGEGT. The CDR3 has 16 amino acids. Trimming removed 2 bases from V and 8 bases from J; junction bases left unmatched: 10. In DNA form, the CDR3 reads TGTGCCAGCAGTTACGGAACGGGACAGGGAGGGCATGAGCAGTTCTTC. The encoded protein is CASSYGTGQGGHEQFF.

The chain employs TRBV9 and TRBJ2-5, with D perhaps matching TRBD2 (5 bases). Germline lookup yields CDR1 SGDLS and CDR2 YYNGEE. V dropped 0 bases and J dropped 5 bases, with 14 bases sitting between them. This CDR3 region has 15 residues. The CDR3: CASSVAGTSGETQYF. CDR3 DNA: TGTGCCAGCAGCGTAGCGGGAACTAGTGGGGAGACCCAGTACTTC.

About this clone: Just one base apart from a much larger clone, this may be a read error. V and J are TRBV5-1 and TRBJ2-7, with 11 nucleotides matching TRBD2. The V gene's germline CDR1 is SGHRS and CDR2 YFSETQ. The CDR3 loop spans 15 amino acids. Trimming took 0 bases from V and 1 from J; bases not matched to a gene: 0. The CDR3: CASSLGLAGSYEQYF. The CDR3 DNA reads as TGCGCCAGCAGCTTGGGACTAGCGGGATCCTACGAGCAGTACTTC.

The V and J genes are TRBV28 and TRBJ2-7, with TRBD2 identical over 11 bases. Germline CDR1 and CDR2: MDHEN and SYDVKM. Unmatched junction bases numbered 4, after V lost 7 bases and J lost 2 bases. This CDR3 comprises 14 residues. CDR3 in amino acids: CASTLGLAAYEQYF. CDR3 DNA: TGTGCCAGCACTCTGGGACTAGCGGCCTACGAGCAGTACTTC.

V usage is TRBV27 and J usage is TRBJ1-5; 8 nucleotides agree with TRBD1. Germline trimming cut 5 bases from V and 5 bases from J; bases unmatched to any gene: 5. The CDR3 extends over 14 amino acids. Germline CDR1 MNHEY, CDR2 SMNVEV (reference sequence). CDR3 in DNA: TGTGCCAGCAGTCCACAGGGGGACGATCAGCCCCAGCATTTT. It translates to CASSPQGDDQPQHF.

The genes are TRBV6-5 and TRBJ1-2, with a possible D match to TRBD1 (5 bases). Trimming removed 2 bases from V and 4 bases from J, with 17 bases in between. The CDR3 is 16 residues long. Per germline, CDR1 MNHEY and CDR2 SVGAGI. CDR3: CASSYGAAQDGYGYTF. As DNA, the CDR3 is TGTGCCAGCAGTTACGGGGCGGCCCAGGACGGCTATGGCTACACCTTC.

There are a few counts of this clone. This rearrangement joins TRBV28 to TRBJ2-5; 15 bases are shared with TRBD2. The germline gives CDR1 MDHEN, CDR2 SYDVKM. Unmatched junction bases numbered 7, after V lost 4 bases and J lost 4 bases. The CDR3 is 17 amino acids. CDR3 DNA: TGTGCCAGCAGTTGGACTAGCGGGAGGGGATTAGGAGAGACCCAGTACTTC. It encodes CASSWTSGRGLGETQYF. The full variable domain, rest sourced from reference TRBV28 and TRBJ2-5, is DVKVTQSSRYLVKRTGEKVFLECVQDMDHENMFWYRQDPGLGLRLIYFSYDVKMKEKGDIPEGYSVSREKKERFSLILESASTNQTSMYLCASSWTSGRGLGETQYFGPGTRLLVL.

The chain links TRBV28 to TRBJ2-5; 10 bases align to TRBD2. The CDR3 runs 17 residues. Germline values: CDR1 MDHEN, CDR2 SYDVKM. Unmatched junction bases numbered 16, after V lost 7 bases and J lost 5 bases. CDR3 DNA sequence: TGTGCCAGCACCCTCGGGCTAGCGGGAGTCGGCTGGGAGACCCAGTACTTC. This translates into CASTLGLAGVGWETQYF.

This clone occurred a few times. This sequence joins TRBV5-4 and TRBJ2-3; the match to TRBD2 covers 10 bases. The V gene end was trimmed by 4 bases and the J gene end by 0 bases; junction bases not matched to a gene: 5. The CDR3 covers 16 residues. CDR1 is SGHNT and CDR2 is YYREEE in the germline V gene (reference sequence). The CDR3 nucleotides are TGTGCCAGCAGCCCACCGACTAGCGGGAGCACAGATACGCAGTATTTT. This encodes CASSPPTSGSTDTQYF.

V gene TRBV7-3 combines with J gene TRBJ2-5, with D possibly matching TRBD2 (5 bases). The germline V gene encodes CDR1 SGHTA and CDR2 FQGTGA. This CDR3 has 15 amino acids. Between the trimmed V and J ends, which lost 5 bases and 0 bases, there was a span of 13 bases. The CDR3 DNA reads TGTGCCAGCAGCCCCGGGGTAGCTTACCAAGAGACCCAGTACTTC. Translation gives CASSPGVAYQETQYF.

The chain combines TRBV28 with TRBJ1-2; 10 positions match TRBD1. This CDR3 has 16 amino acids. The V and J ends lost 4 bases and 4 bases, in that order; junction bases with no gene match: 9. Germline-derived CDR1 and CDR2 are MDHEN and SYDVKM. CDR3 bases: TGTGCCAGCAGTTCCGGGACAGGGGATTACGGCTATGGCTACACCTTC. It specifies CASSSGTGDYGYGYTF.

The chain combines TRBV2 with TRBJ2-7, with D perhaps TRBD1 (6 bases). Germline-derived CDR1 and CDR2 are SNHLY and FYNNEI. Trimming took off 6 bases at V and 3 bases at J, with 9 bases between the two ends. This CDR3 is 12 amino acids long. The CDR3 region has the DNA TGTGCCAGCAGGGGACAAGACTACGAGCAGTACTTC. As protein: CASRGQDYEQYF.

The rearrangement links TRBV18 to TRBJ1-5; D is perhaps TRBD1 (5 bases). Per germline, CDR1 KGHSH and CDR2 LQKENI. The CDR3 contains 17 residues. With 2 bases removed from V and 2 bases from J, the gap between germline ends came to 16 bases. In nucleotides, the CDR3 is TGTGCCAGCTCACCAAGTGGGGGAGGTACGGGCAATCAGCCCCAGCATTTT. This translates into CASSPSGGGTGNQPQHF.

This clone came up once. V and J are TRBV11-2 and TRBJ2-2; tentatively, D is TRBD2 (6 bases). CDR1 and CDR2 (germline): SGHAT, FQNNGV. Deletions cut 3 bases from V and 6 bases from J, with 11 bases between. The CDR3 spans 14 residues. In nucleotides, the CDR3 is TGTGCCAGCAGCTTTGGTTGGAGGGCCGGGGAGCTGTTTTTT. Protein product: CASSFGWRAGELFF. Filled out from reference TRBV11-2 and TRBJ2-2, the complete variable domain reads EAGVAQSPRYKIIEKRQSVAFWCNPISGHATLYWYQQILGQGPKLLIQFQNNGVVDDSQLPKDRFSAERLKGVDSTLKIQPAKLEDSAVYLCASSFGWRAGELFFGEGSRLTVL.

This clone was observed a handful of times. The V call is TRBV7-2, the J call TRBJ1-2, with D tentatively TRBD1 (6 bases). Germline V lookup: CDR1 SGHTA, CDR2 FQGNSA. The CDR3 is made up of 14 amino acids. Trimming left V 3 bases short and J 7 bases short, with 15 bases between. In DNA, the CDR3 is TGTGCCAGCAGCTTTGGGACACGGCGGCCTGGCTACACCTTC. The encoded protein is CASSFGTRRPGYTF.

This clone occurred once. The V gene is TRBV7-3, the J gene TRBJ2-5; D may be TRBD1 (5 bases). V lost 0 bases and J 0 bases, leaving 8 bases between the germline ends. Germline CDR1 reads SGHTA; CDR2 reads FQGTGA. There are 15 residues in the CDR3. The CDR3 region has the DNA TGTGCCAGCAGCTTAACGCCCAGGGACCAAGAGACCCAGTACTTC. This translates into CASSLTPRDQETQYF. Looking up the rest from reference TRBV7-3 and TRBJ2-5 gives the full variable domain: GAGVSQTPSNKVTEKGKYVELRCDPISGHTALYWYRQSLGQGPEFLIYFQGTGAADDSGLPNDRFFAVRPEGSVSTLKIQRTERGDSAVYLCASSLTPRDQETQYFGPGTRLLVL.

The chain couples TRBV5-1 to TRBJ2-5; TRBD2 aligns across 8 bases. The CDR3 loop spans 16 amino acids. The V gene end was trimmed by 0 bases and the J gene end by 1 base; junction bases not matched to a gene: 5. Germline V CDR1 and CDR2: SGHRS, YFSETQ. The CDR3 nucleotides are TGCGCCAGCAGCTTGGCGGCGGGAGGTGTCCAAGAGACCCAGTACTTC. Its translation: CASSLAAGGVQETQYF.

CDR3: CASSEASGQDGYTF. The CDR3 coding sequence is TGTGCCAGCAGTGAGGCATCCGGTCAGGATGGCTACACCTTC. J is TRBJ1-2 and V is TRBV6-4; D unclear. The V end was cut by 3 bases, the J end by 6 bases, with 14 bases between. The length of the CDR3 is 14 residues. Per germline, CDR1 MRHNA and CDR2 SNTAGT.